Here is one T cell receptor (beta chain) with its context. This sample is drawn from a study of T cell changes during pregnancy in multiple sclerosis. Libraries were prepared by immunoSEQ multiplex PCR; TCRdb keeps only in-frame clonotypes and omits some of them. The data contain 50,000 to 75,000 clones, 75% to 95% of them singletons. Germline CDR1 MGHRA, CDR2 YSYEKL. CDR3 length equals 15 residues. V lost 3 bases to trimming and J lost 7 bases; unmatched junction nucleotides: 11. The specimen comprised peripheral blood, sampled in the third trimester of pregnancy. This clonotype originated in a female donor in good health, enrolled as a control in a pregnancy study. The chain employs TRBV4-1 and TRBJ1-1; 7 bases line up with TRBD1. For the CDR3, the DNA is TGCGCCAGCAGCCACACTCGCAGGGGGTTGCTTGAAGCTTTCTTT. Translating it yields CASSHTRRGLLEAFF.